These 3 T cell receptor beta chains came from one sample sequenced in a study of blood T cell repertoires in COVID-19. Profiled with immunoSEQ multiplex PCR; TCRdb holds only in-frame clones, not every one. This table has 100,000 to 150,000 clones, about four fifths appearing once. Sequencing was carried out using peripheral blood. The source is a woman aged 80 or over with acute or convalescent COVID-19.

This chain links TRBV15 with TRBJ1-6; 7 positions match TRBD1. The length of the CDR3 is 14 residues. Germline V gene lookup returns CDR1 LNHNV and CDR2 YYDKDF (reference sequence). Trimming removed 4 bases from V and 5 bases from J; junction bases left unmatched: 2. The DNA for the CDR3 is TGTGCCACCAGCAAAACAGGGGATAATTCACCCCTCCACTTT. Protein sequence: CATSKTGDNSPLHF.

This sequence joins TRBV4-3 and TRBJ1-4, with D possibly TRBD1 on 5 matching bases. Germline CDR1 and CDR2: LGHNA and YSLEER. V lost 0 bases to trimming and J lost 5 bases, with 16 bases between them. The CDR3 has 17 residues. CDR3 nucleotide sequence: TGCGCCAGCAGCCAAGATCGCCAAACGGGGGGGAATGAAAAACTGTTTTTT. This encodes CASSQDRQTGGNEKLFF.

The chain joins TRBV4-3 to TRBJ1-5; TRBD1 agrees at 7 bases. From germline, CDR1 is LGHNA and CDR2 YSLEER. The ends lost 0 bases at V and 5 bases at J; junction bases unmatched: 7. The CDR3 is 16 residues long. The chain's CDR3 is CASSQDYRQGHQPQHF. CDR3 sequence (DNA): TGCGCCAGCAGCCAAGATTATAGACAGGGCCATCAGCCCCAGCATTTT.